The T cell receptor (beta chain) under discussion was sequenced for a study of PD-1 blockade in classical Hodgkin lymphoma. General observations from the study: Relapsed/refractory patients reportedly had the lowest baseline TCR diversity, below newly diagnosed patients, who were below healthy donors. Unlike CD8+ TCR diversity, which did not rise significantly by C4D1, CD4+ TCR diversity did. Before treatment, complete responders showed about the same diversity as newly diagnosed patients.

Germline V gives CDR1 DFQATT, CDR2 SNEGSKA (reference sequence). V was shortened by 1 base and J by 7 bases, with 7 bases between the two germline ends. This CDR3 region has 11 residues. The repertoire was sequenced with immunoSEQ multiplex PCR; TCRdb's copy has only in-frame clones and lacks some. Here the sample spans 95,000 to 100,000 clones, around 89% being singletons. To note about this clone: The antigen is not known.

In every patient, relapse followed autologous stem cell transplantation, while exposure to brentuximab vedotin differed. Complete response, partial response or progressive disease were the best responses. The rearrangement uses TRBV20-1 and TRBJ1-2; D not resolved. Sequenced here: peripheral blood mononuclear cells (PBMCs), sampled before the second cycle of nivolumab. The TCR originated in a human donor with classical Hodgkin lymphoma. The CDR3 DNA reads TGCAGTGCTAGAGTGGGGTTTGGCTACACCTTC. Its translation is CSARVGFGYTF.